Shown below are 18 T cell receptor beta chains from a single sample sequenced in a study of blood T cell repertoires in COVID-19. Repertoires were generated with immunoSEQ multiplex PCR, while TCRdb's copy carries only in-frame clones and drops some. The sample consists of around 40,000 clones, about nine tenths of them appearing once. The specimen sequenced was peripheral blood. The receptors shown here come from a woman in her thirties in a cohort sampled during active COVID-19.

The chain recombines TRBV6-5 with TRBJ2-2, with 9 bases that match TRBD1. J lost 15 bases, V lost 5 bases, and 10 bases had no gene match. This CDR3 comprises 13 residues. Germline CDR1 MNHEY, CDR2 SVGAGI. CDR3 amino acids: CASSQPGTGRMFF. The CDR3 DNA sequence: TGTGCCAGCAGTCAGCCCGGGACAGGGAGGATGTTTTTT.

The rearrangement joins TRBV6-6 to TRBJ2-7; tentatively, D is TRBD2 (5 bases). CDR1 and CDR2 (germline): MNHNY, SVGAGI (reference sequence). The CDR3 extends over 13 amino acids. The V gene lost 0 bases and the J gene lost 7 bases, with 10 bases spanning the gap. CDR3 protein: CASSYSFRGEQYF. The DNA for the CDR3 is TGTGCCAGCAGTTACTCGTTCCGCGGGGAGCAGTACTTC.

The rearrangement joins TRBV27 to TRBJ2-7; D remains unclear. This CDR3 contains 14 residues. Germline V CDR1 and CDR2: MNHEY, SMNVEV (reference sequence). The germline V and J ends were trimmed by 2 bases and 6 bases, with 14 bases remaining between them. CDR3 loop: CASSLAPGALEQYF. DNA for the CDR3: TGTGCCAGCAGTTTAGCCCCAGGCGCCCTCGAGCAGTACTTC.

The V call is TRBV19, the J call TRBJ1-2, with D possibly matching TRBD1 (6 bases). CDR1 and CDR2 (germline): LNHDA, SQIVND (reference sequence). V was pared by 1 base and J by 5 bases, with 11 bases between. The length of the CDR3 is 14 residues. The CDR3 reads CASSIGGGGYGYTF. In nucleotides, the CDR3 is TGTGCCAGTAGTATAGGGGGAGGGGGTTATGGCTACACCTTC. Variable domain in full (rest from reference TRBV19 and TRBJ1-2): DGGITQSPKYLFRKEGQNVTLSCEQNLNHDAMYWYRQDPGQGLRLIYYSQIVNDFQKGDIAEGYSVSREKKESFPLTVTSAQKNPTAFYLCASSIGGGGYGYTFGSGTRLTVV.

Only a few counts were recorded for this clone. The gene calls are TRBV7-3 and TRBJ1-2; D gene ambiguous. The ends were cut back, 1 base at V and 8 bases at J, with 11 bases in the middle. Germline V CDR1 and CDR2: SGHTA, FQGTGA. This CDR3 contains 13 residues. The CDR3 coding sequence is TGTGCCAGCAGCTTAAATGGAGGGTCAGGCTACACCTTC. The encoded protein is CASSLNGGSGYTF. The complete variable domain, with remaining parts taken from reference TRBV7-3 and TRBJ1-2, reads GAGVSQTPSNKVTEKGKYVELRCDPISGHTALYWYRQSLGQGPEFLIYFQGTGAADDSGLPNDRFFAVRPEGSVSTLKIQRTERGDSAVYLCASSLNGGSGYTFGSGTRLTVV.

J is TRBJ2-2 and V is TRBV10-3; D might be TRBD1 (6 bases). V lost 3 bases and J 4 bases, leaving 15 bases between the germline ends. Germline assignment: CDR1 ENHRY and CDR2 SYGVKD. This CDR3 is built from 16 residues. The CDR3 region has the DNA TGTGCCATCAGTGAAGATACAGGGCGGGCCACCGGGGAGCTGTTTTTT. Residues: CAISEDTGRATGELFF.

The chain uses TRBV27 and TRBJ2-3, with 7 positions matching TRBD1. The CDR3 consists of 14 residues. Germline assignment: CDR1 MNHEY and CDR2 SMNVEV (reference sequence). The J segment lost 0 bases and the V segment lost 6 bases, leaving 3 bases of the junction unmatched. In DNA, the CDR3 is TGTGCCAGCAGGCTGACAGGGAGCACAGATACGCAGTATTTT. It translates to CASRLTGSTDTQYF.

V gene TRBV28 combines with J gene TRBJ1-6; TRBD1 matches 7 bases. The CDR3 consists of 14 residues. V lost 3 bases and J lost 8; bases outside the gene matches: 4. Germline CDR1 and CDR2: MDHEN and SYDVKM. CDR3 amino acids: CASSFNRGYSPLHF. CDR3 DNA sequence: TGTGCCAGCAGTTTTAACAGGGGTTATTCACCCCTCCACTTT. The variable domain in full, with the rest retrieved from reference TRBV28 and TRBJ1-6, is DVKVTQSSRYLVKRTGEKVFLECVQDMDHENMFWYRQDPGLGLRLIYFSYDVKMKEKGDIPEGYSVSREKKERFSLILESASTNQTSMYLCASSFNRGYSPLHFGNGTRLTVT.

This rearrangement joins TRBV9 to TRBJ2-3, with 7 bases that match TRBD2. Germline V gene data show CDR1 as SGDLS and CDR2 as YYNGEE. CDR3 length: 14 amino acids. V gave up 0 bases and J gave up 4 bases; unmatched junction bases: 2. The CDR3 here is CASSVGTSADTQYF. Here the CDR3 DNA reads TGTGCCAGCAGCGTAGGAACTAGCGCAGATACGCAGTATTTT.

The chain uses TRBV7-2 and TRBJ2-7; D possibly corresponds to TRBD1 (6 bases). Germline CDR1 and CDR2: SGHTA and FQGNSA. CDR3 length equals 14 residues. V was pared by 5 bases and J by 3 bases, with 14 bases between. CDR3 residues: CASSPQGYGYEQYF. The CDR3 nucleotides are TGTGCCAGCAGCCCCCAGGGGTATGGCTACGAGCAGTACTTC.

The chain has TRBV12-5 and TRBJ2-1, with 11 bases identical to TRBD2. Per germline, CDR1 LGHNT and CDR2 FRNRAP. This CDR3 has 14 amino acids. J was trimmed by 7 bases and V by 5 bases; bases with no gene match: 4. CDR3: CASGGSGRGNEQFF. The DNA for the CDR3 is TGTGCTAGTGGTGGTAGCGGGAGGGGGAATGAGCAGTTCTTC.

The genes are TRBV27 and TRBJ1-5, with D perhaps matching TRBD1 (5 bases). The V gene lost 4 bases and the J gene lost 0 bases, with 10 bases spanning the gap. In germline, CDR1 is MNHEY, CDR2 SMNVEV (reference sequence). The CDR3 runs 15 residues. The CDR3 spells CASSSQGGSNQPQHF. The DNA of the CDR3 is TGTGCCAGCAGTTCCCAGGGTGGTAGCAATCAGCCCCAGCATTTT.

CDR3 loop: CASSQDTQREGHNEQFF. The CDR3 coding sequence is TGCGCCAGCAGCCAAGATACCCAGCGGGAGGGCCACAATGAGCAGTTCTTC. V gene TRBV4-3 combines with J gene TRBJ2-1, with 10 bases aligning to TRBD2. Germline V lookup: CDR1 LGHNA, CDR2 YSLEER. This CDR3 is 17 amino acids long. V shed 0 bases and J 5 bases; nucleotides not matched to a gene: 7.

CDR3 coding DNA: TGTGCCAGTAGTATCGGAGGCAGCCCCAACACTGAAGCTTTCTTT. Translation: CASSIGGSPNTEAFF. The V gene is TRBV19, the J gene TRBJ1-1; D not resolved. The CDR3 extends over 15 amino acids. Germline V gene data show CDR1 as LNHDA and CDR2 as SQIVND (reference sequence). The ends were cut back, 3 bases at V and 2 bases at J, with 13 bases in the middle.

CDR3 sequence: CASSPDGGRTEAFF. The DNA for the CDR3 is TGTGCCAGCAGCCCCGACGGGGGGCGAACTGAAGCTTTCTTT. The V and J genes are TRBV27 and TRBJ1-1; TRBD1 is a possible D gene (6 bases). This CDR3 is built from 14 residues. Germline assignment: CDR1 MNHEY and CDR2 SMNVEV (reference sequence). Trimming removed 6 bases at V and 5 bases at J, with 16 bases between.

V usage is TRBV11-2 and J usage is TRBJ1-1; the D gene is possibly TRBD1 (5 bases). The CDR3 totals 13 residues. The germline V gene has CDR1 SGHAT and CDR2 FQNNGV. The germline V and J ends were trimmed by 4 bases and 2 bases, with 8 bases remaining between them. The CDR3 loop is CASSSTGNTEAFF. The CDR3 nucleotides read TGTGCCAGCAGCTCTACAGGAAACACTGAAGCTTTCTTT.

The genes are TRBV5-1 and TRBJ2-5, with 11 bases identical to TRBD2. This CDR3 comprises 17 residues. V gave up 2 bases and J gave up 5 bases; unmatched junction bases: 11. CDR1 is SGHRS and CDR2 is YFSETQ in the germline V gene. The CDR3 sequence: CASSFLTPTSGMETQYF. The CDR3, as DNA: TGCGCCAGCAGCTTCCTGACCCCGACTAGCGGGATGGAGACCCAGTACTTC.

V and J are TRBV11-3 and TRBJ2-3; possibly TRBD2 for D (5 bases). The CDR3 has 16 amino acids. The germline V gene encodes CDR1 SGHNT and CDR2 YENEEA. The V gene lost 5 bases and the J gene lost 4 bases, with 19 bases spanning the gap. CDR3 nucleotides: TGTGCCAGCAGCCGGAGGAAGCGGTCTTTGGCAGATACGCAGTATTTT. Translated: CASSRRKRSLADTQYF.